This T cell receptor beta chain was recorded in a study of cytomegalovirus exposure and HLA in healthy donors. The V and J ends lost 7 bases and 11 bases respectively, with 18 bases between them. This CDR3 comprises 13 residues. The germline V gene encodes CDR1 LNHDA and CDR2 SQIVND (reference sequence). The primer mix had 60 Vbeta and 13 Jbeta primers. Assay used: immunoSEQ multiplex PCR; TCRdb lists only in-frame clones, some missing. The sample contains 120,000 or so clones, over 65% of which appear only once. The V gene is TRBV19, the J gene TRBJ1-5; D might be TRBD1 (6 bases). The TCR sequence derives from a young man in good health and CMV-seronegative. The sequencing sample was made of PBMCs. CDR3 bases: TGTGCCAGTAATGAGAGAAAGAAGGGGGCCCAGCATTTT. Translated, it gives CASNERKKGAQHF.